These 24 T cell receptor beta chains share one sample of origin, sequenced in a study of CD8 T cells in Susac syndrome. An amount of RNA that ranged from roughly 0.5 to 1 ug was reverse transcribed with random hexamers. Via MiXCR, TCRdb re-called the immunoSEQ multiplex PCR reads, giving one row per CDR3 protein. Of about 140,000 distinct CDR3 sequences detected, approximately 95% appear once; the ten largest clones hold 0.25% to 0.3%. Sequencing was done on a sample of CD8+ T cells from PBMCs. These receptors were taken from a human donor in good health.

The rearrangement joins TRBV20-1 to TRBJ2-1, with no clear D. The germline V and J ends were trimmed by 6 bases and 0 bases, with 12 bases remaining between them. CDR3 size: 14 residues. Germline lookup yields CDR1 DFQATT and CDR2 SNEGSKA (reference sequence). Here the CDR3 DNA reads TGCAGTGCCAGGCAACCAGCCTCCTACAATGAGCAGTTCTTC. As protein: CSARQPASYNEQFF.

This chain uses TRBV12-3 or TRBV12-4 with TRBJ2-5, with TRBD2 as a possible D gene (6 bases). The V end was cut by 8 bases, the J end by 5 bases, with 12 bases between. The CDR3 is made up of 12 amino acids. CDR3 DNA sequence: TGTGCCAGCCGCGGGAATTGGGAGACCCAGTACTTC. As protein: CASRGNWETQYF.

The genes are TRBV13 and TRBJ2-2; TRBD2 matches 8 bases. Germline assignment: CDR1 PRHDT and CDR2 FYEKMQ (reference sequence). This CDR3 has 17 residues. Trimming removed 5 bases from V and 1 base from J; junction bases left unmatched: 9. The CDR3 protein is CASSDSGISGNTGELFF. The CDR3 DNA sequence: TGTGCCAGCAGCGATAGCGGGATTAGTGGGAACACCGGGGAGCTGTTTTTT.

CDR3 nucleotides: TGTGCCAGCAGCAAAGGTTCCTTTTGGGGGAGAGGATACAATGAGCAGTTCTTC. This codes for CASSKGSFWGRGYNEQFF. V and J are TRBV21-1 and TRBJ2-1; the table names TRBD1, a call not compared with the DNA. TRBV21-1 is given as a pseudogene. The CDR3 is 18 amino acids.

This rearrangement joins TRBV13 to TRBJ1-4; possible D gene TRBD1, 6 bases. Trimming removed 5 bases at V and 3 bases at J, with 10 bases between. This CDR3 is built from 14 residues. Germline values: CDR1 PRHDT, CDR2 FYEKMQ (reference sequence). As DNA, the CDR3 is TGTGCCAGCAGCCAGAGGACAGCTAATGAAAAACTGTTTTTT. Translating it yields CASSQRTANEKLFF.

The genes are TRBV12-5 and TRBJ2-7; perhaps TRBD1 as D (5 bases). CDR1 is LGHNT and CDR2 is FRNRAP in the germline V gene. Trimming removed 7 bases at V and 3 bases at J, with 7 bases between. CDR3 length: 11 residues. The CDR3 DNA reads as TGTGCTAGTGCCCAGGGCTACGAGCAGTACTTC. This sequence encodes CASAQGYEQYF.

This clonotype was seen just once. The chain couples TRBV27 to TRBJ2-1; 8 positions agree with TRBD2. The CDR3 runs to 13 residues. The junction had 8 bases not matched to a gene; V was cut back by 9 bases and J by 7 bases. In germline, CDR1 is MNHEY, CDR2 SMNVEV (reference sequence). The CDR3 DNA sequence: TGTGCCAGTAAGGGACTAGATCCTAATGAGCAGTTCTTC. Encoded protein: CASKGLDPNEQFF.

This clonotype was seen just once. CDR3 amino acids: CASVPKAGWVYGYTF. CDR3 coding DNA: TGTGCCAGCGTTCCCAAGGCAGGGTGGGTCTATGGCTACACCTTC. V usage is TRBV11-2 and J usage is TRBJ1-2; D is perhaps TRBD1 (5 bases). With 8 bases removed from V and 4 bases from J, the gap between germline ends came to 20 bases. The CDR3 consists of 15 residues. Germline lookup yields CDR1 SGHAT and CDR2 FQNNGV.

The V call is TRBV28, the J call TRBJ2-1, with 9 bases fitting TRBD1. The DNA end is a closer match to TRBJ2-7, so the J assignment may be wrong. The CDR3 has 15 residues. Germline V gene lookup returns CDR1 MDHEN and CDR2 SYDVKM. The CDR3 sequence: CASSLGQGLTYEQYF. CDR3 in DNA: TGTGCCAGCAGTTTGGGACAGGGCCTGACCTACGAGCAGTACTTC.

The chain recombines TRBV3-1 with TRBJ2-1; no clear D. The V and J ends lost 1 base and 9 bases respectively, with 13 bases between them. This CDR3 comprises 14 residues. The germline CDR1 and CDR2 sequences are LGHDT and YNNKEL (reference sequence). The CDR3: CASSQVLSQGEQFF. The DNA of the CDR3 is TGTGCCAGCAGCCAAGTTCTATCGCAAGGTGAGCAGTTCTTC.

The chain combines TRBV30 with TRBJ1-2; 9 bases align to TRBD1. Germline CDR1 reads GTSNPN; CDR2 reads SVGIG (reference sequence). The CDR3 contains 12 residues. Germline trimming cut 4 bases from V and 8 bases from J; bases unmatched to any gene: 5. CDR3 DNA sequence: TGTGCCTGGAACGGGGACAGGGAAGGCTACACCTTC. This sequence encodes CAWNGDREGYTF.

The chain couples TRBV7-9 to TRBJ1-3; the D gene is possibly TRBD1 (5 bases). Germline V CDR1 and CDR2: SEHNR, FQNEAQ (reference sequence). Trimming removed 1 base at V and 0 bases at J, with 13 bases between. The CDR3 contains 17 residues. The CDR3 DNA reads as TGTGCCAGCAGCTTAGACGGGACGCCTTACTCTGGAAACACCATATATTTT. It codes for CASSLDGTPYSGNTIYF.

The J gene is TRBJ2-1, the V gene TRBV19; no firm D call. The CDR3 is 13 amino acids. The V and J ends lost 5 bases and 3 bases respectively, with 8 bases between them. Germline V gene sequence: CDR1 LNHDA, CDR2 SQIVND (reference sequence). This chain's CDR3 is CASSPTLYNEQFF. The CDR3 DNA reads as TGTGCCAGTAGTCCCACTCTCTACAATGAGCAGTTCTTC.

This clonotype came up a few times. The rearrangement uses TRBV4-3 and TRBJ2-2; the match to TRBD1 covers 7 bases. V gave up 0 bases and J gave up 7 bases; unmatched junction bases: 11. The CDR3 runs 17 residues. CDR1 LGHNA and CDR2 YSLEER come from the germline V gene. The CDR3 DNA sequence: TGCGCCAGCAGCCAAGAGACCGGGACAGAATTTGTCGGGGAGCTGTTTTTT. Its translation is CASSQETGTEFVGELFF.

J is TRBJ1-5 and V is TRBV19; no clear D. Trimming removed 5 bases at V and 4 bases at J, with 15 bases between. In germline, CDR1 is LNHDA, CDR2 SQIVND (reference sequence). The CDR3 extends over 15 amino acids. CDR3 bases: TGTGCCAGTAGTCCTCACGCGGGAGGAAATCAGCCCCAGCATTTT. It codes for CASSPHAGGNQPQHF.

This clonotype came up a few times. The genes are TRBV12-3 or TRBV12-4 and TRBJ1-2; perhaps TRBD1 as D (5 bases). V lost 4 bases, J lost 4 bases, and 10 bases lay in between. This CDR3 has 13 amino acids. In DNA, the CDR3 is TGTGCCAGCAGTTCCGGGACGGTCTATGGCTACACCTTC. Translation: CASSSGTVYGYTF.

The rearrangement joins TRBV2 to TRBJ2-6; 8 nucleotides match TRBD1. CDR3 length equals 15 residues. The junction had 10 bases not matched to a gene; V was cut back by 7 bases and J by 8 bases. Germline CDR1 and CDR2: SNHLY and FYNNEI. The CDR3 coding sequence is TGTGCCAGCACCACAGGGGGTTTAGGGTCCAACGTCCTGACTTTC. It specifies CASTTGGLGSNVLTF.

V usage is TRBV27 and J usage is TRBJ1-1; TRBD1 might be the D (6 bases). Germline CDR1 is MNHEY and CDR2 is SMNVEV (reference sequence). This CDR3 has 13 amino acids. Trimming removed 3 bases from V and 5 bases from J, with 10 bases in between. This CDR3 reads CASSFRGITEAFF. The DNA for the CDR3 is TGTGCCAGCAGTTTCAGGGGAATAACTGAAGCTTTCTTT.

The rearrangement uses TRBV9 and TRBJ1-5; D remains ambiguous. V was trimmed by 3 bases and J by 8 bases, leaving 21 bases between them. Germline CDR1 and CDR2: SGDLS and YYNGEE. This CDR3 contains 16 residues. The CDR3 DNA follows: TGTGCCAGCAGCGCCTCCATAGGGTGGGGAAGTGAGCCCCAGCATTTT. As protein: CASSASIGWGSEPQHF.

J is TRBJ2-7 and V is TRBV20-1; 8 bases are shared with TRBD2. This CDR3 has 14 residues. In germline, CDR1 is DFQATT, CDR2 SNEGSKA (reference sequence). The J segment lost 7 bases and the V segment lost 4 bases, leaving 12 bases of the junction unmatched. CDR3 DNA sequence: TGCAGTGCTAAAAGCTTTGGACTAGCTGATGAGCAGTACTTC. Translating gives CSAKSFGLADEQYF.

The CDR3 sequence is CASSPTPRGLGELFF. The DNA of the CDR3 is TGTGCCAGCAGCCCAACCCCAAGGGGCCTCGGGGAGCTGTTTTTT. The chain has TRBV9 and TRBJ2-2; possible D gene TRBD1, 5 bases. CDR1 and CDR2 (germline): SGDLS, YYNGEE. The V end lost 4 bases, the J end lost 7 bases, and 17 bases lay between the germline ends. The CDR3 extends over 15 amino acids.

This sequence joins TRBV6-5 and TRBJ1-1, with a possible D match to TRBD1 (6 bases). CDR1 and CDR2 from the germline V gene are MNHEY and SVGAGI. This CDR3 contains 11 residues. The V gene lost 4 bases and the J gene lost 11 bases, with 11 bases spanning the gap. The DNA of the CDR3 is TGTGCCAGCAGTTCGGGACAAGTGGCTTTCTTT. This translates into CASSSGQVAFF.

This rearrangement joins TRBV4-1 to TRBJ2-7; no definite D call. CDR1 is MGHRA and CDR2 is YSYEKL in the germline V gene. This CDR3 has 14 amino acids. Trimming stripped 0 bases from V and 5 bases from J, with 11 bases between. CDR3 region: CASSQDRGSDEQYF. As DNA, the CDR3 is TGCGCCAGCAGCCAAGATCGAGGATCGGACGAGCAGTACTTC.

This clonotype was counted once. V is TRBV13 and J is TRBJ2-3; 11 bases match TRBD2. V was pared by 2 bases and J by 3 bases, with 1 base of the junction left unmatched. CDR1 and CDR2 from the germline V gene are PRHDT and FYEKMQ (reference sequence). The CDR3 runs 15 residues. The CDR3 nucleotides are TGTGCCAGCAGCTTAAGACTAGCGGGAACAGATACGCAGTATTTT. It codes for CASSLRLAGTDTQYF.